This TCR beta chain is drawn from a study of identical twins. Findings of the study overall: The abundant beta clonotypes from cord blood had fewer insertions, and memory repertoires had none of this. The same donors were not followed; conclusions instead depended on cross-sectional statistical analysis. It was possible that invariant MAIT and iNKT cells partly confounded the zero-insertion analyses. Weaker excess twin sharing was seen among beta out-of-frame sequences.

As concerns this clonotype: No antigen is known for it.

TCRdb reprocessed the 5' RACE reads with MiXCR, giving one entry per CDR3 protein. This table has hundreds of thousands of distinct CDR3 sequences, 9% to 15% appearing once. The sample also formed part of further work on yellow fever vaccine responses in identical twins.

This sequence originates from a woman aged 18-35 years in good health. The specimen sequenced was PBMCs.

The CDR3 DNA sequence: TGTGCCAGCAGTTTCGCGGGACAGGGGGTCTTGAACACCGGGGAGCTGTTTTTT. Amino acids: CASSFAGQGVLNTGELFF. The V call is TRBV12-3 or TRBV12-4, the J call TRBJ2-2; 11 bases are shared with TRBD1. The CDR3 totals 18 residues. V trimming: 3 bases; J trimming: 1 base; junction bases outside the gene matches: 7.